What follows describes a single TCR beta chain. An end of the junction does not agree with germline; a read error may underlie this. Assay: immunoSEQ multiplex PCR; the TCRdb copy retains only in-frame clones and omits some. The repertoire has approximately 65,000 clones, about three quarters of them found once; the top ten carry 15% to 19%. This entry is derived from a study of blood T cell repertoires in COVID-19. The CDR3 consists of 13 residues. Germline assignment: CDR1 ENHRY and CDR2 SYGVKD. The material sequenced was peripheral blood. The sequence was obtained from a man at least 80 years old with acute or convalescent COVID-19. The gene calls are TRBV10-3 and TRBJ1-5; TRBD1 is a possible D gene (6 bases). The CDR3 protein is CAISGGGNQPQHF. The CDR3 DNA reads as TGTGCCATCAGTGGCGGGGGCAACCAGCCCCAGCATTTT.